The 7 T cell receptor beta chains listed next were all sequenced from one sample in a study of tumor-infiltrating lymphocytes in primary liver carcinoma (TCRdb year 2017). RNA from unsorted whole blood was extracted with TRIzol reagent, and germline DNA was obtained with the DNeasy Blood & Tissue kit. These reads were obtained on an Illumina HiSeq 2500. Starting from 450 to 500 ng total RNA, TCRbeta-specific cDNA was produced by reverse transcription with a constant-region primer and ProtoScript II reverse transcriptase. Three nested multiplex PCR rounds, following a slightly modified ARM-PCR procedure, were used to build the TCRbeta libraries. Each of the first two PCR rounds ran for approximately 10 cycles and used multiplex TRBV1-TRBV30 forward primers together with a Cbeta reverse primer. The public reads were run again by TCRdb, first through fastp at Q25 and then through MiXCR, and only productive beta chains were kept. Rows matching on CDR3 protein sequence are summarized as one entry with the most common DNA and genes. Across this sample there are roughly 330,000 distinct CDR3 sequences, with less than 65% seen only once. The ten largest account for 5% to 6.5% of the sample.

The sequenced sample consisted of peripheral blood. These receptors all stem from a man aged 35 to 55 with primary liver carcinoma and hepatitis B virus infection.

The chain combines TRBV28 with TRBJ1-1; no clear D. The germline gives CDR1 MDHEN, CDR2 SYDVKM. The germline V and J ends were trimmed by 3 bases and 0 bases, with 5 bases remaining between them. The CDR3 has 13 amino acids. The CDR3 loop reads CASSFSVNTEAFF. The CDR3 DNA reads TGTGCCAGCAGTTTCAGTGTGAACACTGAAGCTTTCTTT.

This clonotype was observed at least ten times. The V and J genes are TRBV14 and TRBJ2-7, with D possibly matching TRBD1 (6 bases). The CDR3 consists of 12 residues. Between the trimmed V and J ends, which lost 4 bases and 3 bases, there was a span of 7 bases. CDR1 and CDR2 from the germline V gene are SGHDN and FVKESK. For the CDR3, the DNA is TGTGCCAGCAGCCCGACAGGCTACGAGCAGTACTTC. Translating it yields CASSPTGYEQYF.

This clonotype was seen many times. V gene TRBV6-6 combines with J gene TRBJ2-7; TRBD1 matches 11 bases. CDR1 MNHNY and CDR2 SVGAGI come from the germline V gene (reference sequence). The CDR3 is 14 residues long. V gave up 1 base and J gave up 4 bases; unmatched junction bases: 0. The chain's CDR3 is CASSYWDRGYEQYF. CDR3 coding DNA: TGTGCCAGCAGTTACTGGGACAGGGGGTACGAGCAGTACTTC.

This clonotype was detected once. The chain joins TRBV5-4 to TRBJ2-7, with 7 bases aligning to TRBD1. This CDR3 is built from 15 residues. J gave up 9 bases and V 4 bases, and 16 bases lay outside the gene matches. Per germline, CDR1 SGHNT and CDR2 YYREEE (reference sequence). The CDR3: CASSDSRAGGHGQYF. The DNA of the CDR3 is TGTGCCAGCAGCGACTCGCGGGCAGGGGGTCACGGGCAGTACTTC.

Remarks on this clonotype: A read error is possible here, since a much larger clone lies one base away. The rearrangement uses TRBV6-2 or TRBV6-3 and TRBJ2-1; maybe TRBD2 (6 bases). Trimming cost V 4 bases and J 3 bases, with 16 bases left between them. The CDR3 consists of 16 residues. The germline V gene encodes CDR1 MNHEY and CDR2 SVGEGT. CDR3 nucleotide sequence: TGTGCCAGCAGTTTGCTAGCGAGGAGCTTCTACAATGAGCAGTTCTTC. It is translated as CASSLLARSFYNEQFF.

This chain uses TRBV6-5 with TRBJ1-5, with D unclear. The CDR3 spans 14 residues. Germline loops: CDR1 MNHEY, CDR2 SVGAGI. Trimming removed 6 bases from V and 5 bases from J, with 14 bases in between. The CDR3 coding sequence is TGTGCCAGCAGCGACGGCGGGATCGATCAGCCCCAGCATTTT. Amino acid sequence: CASSDGGIDQPQHF.

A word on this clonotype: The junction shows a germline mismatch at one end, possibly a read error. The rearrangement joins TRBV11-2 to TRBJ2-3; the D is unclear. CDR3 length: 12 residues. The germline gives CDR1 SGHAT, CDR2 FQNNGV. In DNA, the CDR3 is TGTACCAGCAGTTTATTGGGAGATACGCAGTATTTT. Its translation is CTSSLLGDTQYF.